The 17 T cell receptor beta chains listed next were all sequenced from one sample in a study of CD8 T cells in ankylosing spondylitis. TCRdb processed the 5' RACE reads anew with MiXCR; each CDR3 protein has one entry. The sample shows over 30,000 distinct CDR3 sequences, approximately 17% of them seen only once. The sample was blood. Receptors were obtained from a male donor with ankylosing spondylitis or in good health (not recorded which).

The chain uses TRBV27 and TRBJ2-5; D is unclear. The CDR3 sequence is 13 residues long. The germline gives CDR1 MNHEY, CDR2 SMNVEV (reference sequence). The V end lost 4 bases, the J end lost 7 bases, and 13 bases lay between the germline ends. The CDR3, as DNA: TGTGCCAGCAGTTCGATGAATGTCTGGACCCAGTACTTC. Protein: CASSSMNVWTQYF.

The chain joins TRBV7-9 to TRBJ2-3, with unresolved D. CDR1 is SEHNR, CDR2 FQNEAQ, per germline (reference sequence). There are 12 residues in the CDR3. The V gene lost 5 bases and the J gene lost 2 bases, with 5 bases spanning the gap. The CDR3 DNA is TGTGCCAGCAGCCCTTTCACAGATACGCAGTATTTT. Amino acid sequence: CASSPFTDTQYF.

A few counts support this clonotype. The rearrangement links TRBV5-1 to TRBJ2-1; TRBD2 matches at 14 bases. Germline loops: CDR1 SGHRS, CDR2 YFSETQ. The V gene end was trimmed by 4 bases and the J gene end by 7 bases; junction bases not matched to a gene: 10. This CDR3 contains 17 residues. The CDR3 DNA is TGCGCCAGCAGCCGGGAGACTAGCGGGGGGGCCAGGAATGAGCAGTTCTTC. This sequence encodes CASSRETSGGARNEQFF. Combining the CDR3 with reference TRBV5-1 and TRBJ2-1 gives the whole variable domain KAGVTQTPRYLIKTRGQQVTLSCSPISGHRSVSWYQQTPGQGLQFLFEYFSETQRNKGNFPGRFSGRQFSNSRSEMNVSTLELGDSALYLCASSRETSGGARNEQFFGPGTRLTVL.

Only a few counts were recorded for this clonotype. This chain connects TRBV4-1 to TRBJ2-1, with 13 positions matching TRBD2. Germline loops: CDR1 MGHRA, CDR2 YSYEKL. J lost 5 bases, V lost 1 base, and 11 bases had no gene match. The CDR3 loop spans 19 amino acids. CDR3 sequence: CASSQVTSGRVSAHNEQFF. CDR3 coding DNA: TGCGCCAGCAGCCAAGTTACTAGCGGGAGGGTATCTGCCCACAATGAGCAGTTCTTC.

The chain has TRBV27 and TRBJ1-5; D gene ambiguous. From germline, CDR1 is MNHEY and CDR2 SMNVEV (reference sequence). With 6 bases removed from V and 7 bases from J, the gap between germline ends came to 22 bases. The CDR3 is 16 residues long. The CDR3 bases are TGTGCCAGCAGGCCCGTGATAGGAGGCAATGAACAGCCCCAGCATTTT. This encodes CASRPVIGGNEQPQHF.

CDR3 residues: CSVERGQGDHNEQFF. The DNA for the CDR3 is TGCAGCGTTGAAAGGGGCCAGGGAGACCACAATGAGCAGTTCTTC. The chain combines TRBV29-1 with TRBJ2-1, with D possibly called TRBD1 or TRBD2 (5 bases each). Germline V CDR1 and CDR2: SQVTM, ANQGSEA. Trimming took off 2 bases at V and 5 bases at J, with 16 bases between the two ends. The length of the CDR3 is 15 residues.

This clonotype came up a few times. The chain couples TRBV28 to TRBJ2-5, with TRBD2 identical over 10 bases. The CDR3 is 13 residues long. V gave up 6 bases and J gave up 5 bases; unmatched junction bases: 3. Germline V gene data show CDR1 as MDHEN and CDR2 as SYDVKM. The CDR3 region has the DNA TGTGCCAGCAGCGGGGGACTAGCGGAGACCCAGTACTTC. Protein product: CASSGGLAETQYF.

The chain couples TRBV6-6 to TRBJ2-2; D might be TRBD1 (5 bases). The length of the CDR3 is 17 residues. Trimming stripped 6 bases from V and 4 bases from J, with 21 bases between. CDR1 is MNHNY and CDR2 is SVGAGI in the germline V gene (reference sequence). In DNA, the CDR3 is TGTGCCAGCAGCCGGCCGCGAGATGGGGCCCCCACCGGGGAGCTGTTTTTT. It is translated as CASSRPRDGAPTGELFF.

This clonotype was counted a few times. This chain connects TRBV6-6 to TRBJ2-7; TRBD1 is a possible D gene (6 bases). From germline, CDR1 is MNHNY and CDR2 SVGAGI (reference sequence). Trimming shortened V by 6 bases and J by 6 bases, and 12 bases separated the two germline ends. The CDR3 runs to 12 residues. The CDR3 region has the DNA TGTGCCAGCAGGGCAGGGGCGGCCGAGCAGTACGTC. Protein sequence: CASRAGAAEQYV.

This clonotype has ten or more counts. The chain uses TRBV20-1 and TRBJ2-1; D is possibly TRBD2 (6 bases). Germline V gene lookup returns CDR1 DFQATT and CDR2 SNEGSKA (reference sequence). The CDR3 totals 15 residues. Trimming took off 0 bases at V and 0 bases at J, with 9 bases between the two ends. The CDR3 DNA follows: TGCAGTGCTAGAGATCGGGGGAGCTCCTACAATGAGCAGTTCTTC. Amino acid sequence: CSARDRGSSYNEQFF.

V gene TRBV2 combines with J gene TRBJ1-5; D uncertain. The CDR3 covers 15 residues. Germline assignment: CDR1 SNHLY and CDR2 FYNNEI. V lost 1 base, J lost 6 bases, and 13 bases lay in between. The CDR3: CASSEGGTATQPQHF. In DNA, the CDR3 is TGTGCCAGCAGTGAAGGAGGCACAGCAACTCAGCCCCAGCATTTT. The entire variable domain, with the rest obtained from reference TRBV2 and TRBJ1-5, is as follows: EPEVTQTPSHQVTQMGQEVILRCVPISNHLYFYWYRQILGQKVEFLVSFYNNEISEKSEIFDDQFSVERPDGSNFTLKIRSTKLEDSAMYFCASSEGGTATQPQHFGDGTRLSIL.

V and J are TRBV20-1 and TRBJ2-3, with D perhaps assigned TRBD1 or TRBD2 (6 bases each). Germline values: CDR1 DFQATT, CDR2 SNEGSKA (reference sequence). The ends were cut back, 7 bases at V and 6 bases at J, with 14 bases in the middle. CDR3 size: 12 residues. Here the CDR3 DNA reads TGCAGTGGAAGGGGGGCTGTGGATACGCAGTATTTT. This encodes CSGRGAVDTQYF.

This clonotype appeared a few times. This chain uses TRBV5-1 with TRBJ2-1, with 11 bases matching TRBD1. The CDR3 runs to 13 residues. Germline CDR1 is SGHRS and CDR2 is YFSETQ. Germline trimming cut 4 bases from V and 10 bases from J; bases unmatched to any gene: 4. The CDR3 sequence: CASSRTGGREQFF. The DNA for the CDR3 is TGCGCCAGCAGCCGGACAGGGGGCCGCGAGCAGTTCTTC.

This clonotype was observed a handful of times. The chain joins TRBV28 to TRBJ1-1; TRBD1 aligns across 7 bases. The CDR3 extends over 12 amino acids. Losses at the gene ends were 4 bases for V and 7 bases for J; bases not matched to a gene: 3. Germline CDR1 is MDHEN and CDR2 is SYDVKM. The DNA for the CDR3 is TGTGCCAGCAGTTCCGGGACAGTTGAAGCTTTCTTT. Its translation: CASSSGTVEAFF.

The V call is TRBV5-1, the J call TRBJ2-2, with D unresolved. The length of the CDR3 is 15 residues. Per germline, CDR1 SGHRS and CDR2 YFSETQ. V was clipped by 4 bases and J by 7 bases, with 17 bases between them. The CDR3 coding sequence is TGCGCCAGCAGCACCCTTAATAAGGGCGGCGGGGAGCTGTTTTTT. The encoded protein is CASSTLNKGGGELFF.

This clonotype turned up a few times. V usage is TRBV21-1 and J usage is TRBJ2-3. TRBV21-1 is marked as a pseudogene. The CDR3 totals 11 residues. In DNA, the CDR3 is TGTGCCAGCAGCAAATCAGATACGCAGTATTTT. Translating gives CASSKSDTQYF.

This clonotype came up many times. This chain links TRBV7-4 with TRBJ2-2, with TRBD1 matching 9 bases. CDR3 length equals 19 residues. After removal of 7 bases from V and 2 bases from J, the junction contained 17 bases not matched to a gene. CDR1 is SGHVT, CDR2 SQSDAQ, per germline. The chain's CDR3 is CASTYILGQGRDNTGELFF. In DNA form, the CDR3 reads TGTGCCAGCACCTATATTCTGGGACAGGGTCGCGATAACACCGGGGAGCTGTTTTTT.